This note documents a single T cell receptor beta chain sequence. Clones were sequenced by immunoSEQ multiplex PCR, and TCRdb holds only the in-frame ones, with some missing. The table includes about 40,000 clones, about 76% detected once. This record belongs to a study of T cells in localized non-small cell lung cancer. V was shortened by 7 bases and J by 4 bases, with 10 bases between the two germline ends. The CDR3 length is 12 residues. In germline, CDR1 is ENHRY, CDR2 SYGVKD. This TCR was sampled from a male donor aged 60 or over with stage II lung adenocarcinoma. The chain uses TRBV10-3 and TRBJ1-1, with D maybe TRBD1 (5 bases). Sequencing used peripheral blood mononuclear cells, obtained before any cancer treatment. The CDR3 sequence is CAITEGSTEAFF. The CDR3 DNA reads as TGTGCCATCACAGAGGGGAGCACTGAAGCTTTCTTT.